This TCR beta chain was documented in a study of shared clonotypes between healthy human individuals. General study findings and limits: A handful of donors had around 5.5% of their naive CD4 clonotypes in common.

About this clone: Its antigen is unidentified.

The CDR3 length is 12 residues. V was cut by 4 bases and J by 8 bases, with 8 bases left in between. The germline CDR1 and CDR2 sequences are MGHDK and SYGVNS. Once extracted for a subset, genomic DNA was divided evenly among several immunoSEQ plates. Original processing notes: Filtering differed for immunoSEQ, which gave only junction sequences without quality scores. Repertoires were generated with immunoSEQ multiplex PCR, while TCRdb's copy carries only in-frame clones and drops some. V and J calls and clone size are as listed in that table; D and trimming were resolved from the DNA. This table has 550,000 to 850,000 clones, roughly 70% appearing once. CD4+ cell separation produced CD45RA+ naive and CD45RA-negative memory subsets.

The rearrangement joins TRBV25-1 to TRBJ2-2; D possibly corresponds to TRBD1 (5 bases). Input material: memory CD4+ T cells sorted from blood. Subset noted: CD45RA-negative fraction. The sequence came from a young woman in good health. This CDR3 reads CASSVPGGELFF. The DNA of the CDR3 is TGTGCCAGCAGTGTTCCAGGGGGGGAGCTGTTTTTT.